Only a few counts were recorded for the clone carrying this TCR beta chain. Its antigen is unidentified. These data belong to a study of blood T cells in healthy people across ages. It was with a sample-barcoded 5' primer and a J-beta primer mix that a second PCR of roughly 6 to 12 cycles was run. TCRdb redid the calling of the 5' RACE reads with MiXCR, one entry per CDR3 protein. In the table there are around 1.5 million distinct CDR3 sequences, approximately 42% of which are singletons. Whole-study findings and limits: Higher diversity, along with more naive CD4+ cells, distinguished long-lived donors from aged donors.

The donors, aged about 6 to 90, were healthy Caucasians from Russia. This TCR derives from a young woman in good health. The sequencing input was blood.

The CDR3 sequence: CSARSSVEKLFF. The CDR3 nucleotides read TGCAGTGCTAGATCATCGGTGGAAAAACTGTTTTTT. The rearrangement joins TRBV20-1 to TRBJ1-4, with D unresolved. Looked up from germline, CDR1 is DFQATT and CDR2 is SNEGSKA (reference sequence). The CDR3 totals 12 residues. Trimming pared 2 bases from V and 8 bases from J, leaving 9 bases between.